Given below is one TCR beta chain in context. Per the original methods: Scientists estimated how many nucleated cells there were by amplifying reference gene primers. Method: immunoSEQ multiplex PCR; TCRdb's copy keeps in-frame clones and lacks some. That table supplies the V and J calls and clone size; D and trimming were determined from the DNA. The table records 100,000 to 150,000 clones, around nine tenths of them present only once. Germline assignment: CDR1 SGHRS and CDR2 YFSETQ. The CDR3 consists of 16 residues. V dropped 4 bases and J dropped 3; count of bases not matched to a gene: 12. The data originate from a study of blood T cell repertoires in COVID-19. Study as a whole: Some COVID-19 samples were acute and others convalescent; all came from the United States, Italy and Spain. T cells, B-cell-depleted T cells, or PBMCs provided the cDNA or gDNA that served as material.

Sample: peripheral blood. The receptor was derived from a woman between 50 and 59 years old with active or convalescent COVID-19. This sequence joins TRBV5-1 and TRBJ1-2; 7 bases agree with TRBD1. The CDR3 sequence is CASSDRDSSRDYGYTF. The CDR3 nucleotides read TGCGCCAGCAGCGACAGGGACAGCTCCCGAGACTATGGCTACACCTTC.